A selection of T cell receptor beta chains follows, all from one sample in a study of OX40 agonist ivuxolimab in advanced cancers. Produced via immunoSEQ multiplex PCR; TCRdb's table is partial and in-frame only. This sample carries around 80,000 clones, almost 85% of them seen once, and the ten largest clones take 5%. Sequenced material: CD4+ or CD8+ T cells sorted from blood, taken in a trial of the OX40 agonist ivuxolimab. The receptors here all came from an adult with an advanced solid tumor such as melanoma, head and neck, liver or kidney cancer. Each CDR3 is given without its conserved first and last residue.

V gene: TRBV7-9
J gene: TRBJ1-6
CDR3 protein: ATKIGTAYSPLH

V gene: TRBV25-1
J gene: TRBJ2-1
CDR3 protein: ASSKGGDNEQF

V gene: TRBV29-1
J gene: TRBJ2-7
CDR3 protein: SVGDGYEQY

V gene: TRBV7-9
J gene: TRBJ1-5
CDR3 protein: ASSLGVESADQPQH

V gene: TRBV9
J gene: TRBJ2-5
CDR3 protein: ASSVAGLASQY

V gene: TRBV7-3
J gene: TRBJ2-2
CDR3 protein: ASSLPPGELF

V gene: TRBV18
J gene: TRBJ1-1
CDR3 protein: ASSRQNTEAF

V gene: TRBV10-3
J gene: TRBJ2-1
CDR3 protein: AISESILSGRGGNEQF

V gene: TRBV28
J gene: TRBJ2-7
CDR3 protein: ASSGDRGSYEQY

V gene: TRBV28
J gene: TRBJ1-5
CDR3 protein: ASSLSWQGSNQPQH

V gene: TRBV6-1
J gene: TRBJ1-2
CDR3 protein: AIPGQGFYGYT

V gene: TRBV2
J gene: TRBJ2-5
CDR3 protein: ASTPALDKETQY

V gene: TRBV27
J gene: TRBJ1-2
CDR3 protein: ASSLGQGAGGYT

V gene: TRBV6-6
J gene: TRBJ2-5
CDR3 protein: ASTKGGKETQY

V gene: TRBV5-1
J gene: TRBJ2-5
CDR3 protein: ASSLVGGQETQY

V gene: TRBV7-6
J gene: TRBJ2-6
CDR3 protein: ASSWDTGANVLT

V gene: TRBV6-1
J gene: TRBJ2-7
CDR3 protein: ASREIETGGSYEQY

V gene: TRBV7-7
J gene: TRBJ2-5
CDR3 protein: ASSRQGSETQY

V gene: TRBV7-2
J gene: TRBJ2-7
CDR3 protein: ASSSTGTGAYEQY

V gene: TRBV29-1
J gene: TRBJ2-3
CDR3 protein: SVVAGGTDTQY

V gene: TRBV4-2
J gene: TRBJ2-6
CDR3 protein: ASSQEGGPGANVLT

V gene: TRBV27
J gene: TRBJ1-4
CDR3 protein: ASSLLGEKLF

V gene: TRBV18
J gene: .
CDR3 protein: ASSKTNRDEQY

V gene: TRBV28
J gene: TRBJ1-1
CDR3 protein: ASRISGGTEAF

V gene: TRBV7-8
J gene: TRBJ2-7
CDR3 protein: ASSLGNNEQY

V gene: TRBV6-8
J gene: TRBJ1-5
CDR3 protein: ASSKQGAGQPQH

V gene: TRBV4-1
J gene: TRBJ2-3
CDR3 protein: ASSQDWGYGGPIDTQY

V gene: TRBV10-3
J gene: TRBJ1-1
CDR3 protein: ALRRGLDTEAF